The entry below gives a single T cell receptor (beta chain) sequence along with its context. Its antigen is as yet unknown. The sample originates from a study of T cells in Graves' hyperthyroidism and ophthalmopathy. General observations from the study: Blood shared most expanded thyroid clonotypes above 0.001. The model predicted ophthalmopathy a median around six months before onset.

RNA transcripts served as the template for amplifying TCR beta CDR3 regions. Primed by the HTBI set, a first-round RT-PCR was run on the TCR CDR3. Each CDR3 protein gets one entry after TCRdb re-called the multiplex PCR reads with MiXCR. The sample records hundreds of thousands of distinct CDR3 sequences, approximately 15% being singletons. Hyperthyroidism was newly diagnosed in patients aged 18 to 65 (duration under 2 months). Fresh peripheral blood, approximately 10 ml, was the source of the PBMCs. V lost 4 bases and J 5 bases, leaving 8 bases between the germline ends. The CDR3 extends over 11 amino acids. The germline gives CDR1 SQVTM, CDR2 ANQGSEA.

The sequence came from a woman aged 18-29 years with Graves' hyperthyroidism. The sample was blood. The chain is built from TRBV29-1 and TRBJ1-2; D is uncertain. DNA for the CDR3: TGCAGCGTTGTAGGGCGATATGGCTACACCTTC. Translating gives CSVVGRYGYTF.